These T cell receptor beta chains were read from a single sample in a study of blood T cells in healthy people across ages. TCRdb independently ran MiXCR on the 5' RACE reads; one entry per CDR3 protein. This repertoire shows about 650,000 distinct CDR3 sequences, less than 40% found once; its top ten account for 15%. Sequenced: blood. The source of these receptors is an elderly woman in good health. CDR3s include the opening cysteine and the closing phenylalanine or tryptophan. A D gene is named only where the DNA matches it firmly. Clone size is stated in some rows and not others, as once, few, many or a class when expanded.

CDR3 | DNA | size | J | D | V
CASRLSDTGERFF | TGTGCCAGCCGGCTCTCCGACACCGGGGAGCGGTTTTTT | NA | TRBJ2-2 | NA | TRBV6-1
CASSLDLDSDYYSYEQYF | TGCGCCAGCAGCTTAGATTTGGACAGCGACTACTACTCCTACGAGCAGTACTTC | many | TRBJ2-7 | NA | TRBV5-1
CASPGPIAGDGNNEQFF | TGTGCCAGCCCCGGACCTATAGCGGGAGACGGCAACAATGAGCAGTTCTTC | NA | TRBJ2-1 | TRBD2 | TRBV6-1
CASSQDHNVNEQFF | TGCGCCAGCAGCCAAGATCATAACGTCAATGAGCAGTTCTTC | many | TRBJ2-1 | NA | TRBV4-3
CSATGGYGYTF | TGCAGTGCTACCGGGGGCTATGGCTACACCTTC | many | TRBJ1-2 | NA | TRBV20-1
CASSLSLGYTGELFF | TGTGCCAGCAGTTTATCGTTGGGGTACACCGGGGAGCTGTTTTTT | NA | TRBJ2-2 | NA | TRBV27
CAWSVRRTDTQYF | TGTGCCTGGAGTGTCAGACGCACAGATACGCAGTATTTT | many | TRBJ2-3 | NA | TRBV30
CASSPWGQGGNEQFF | TGCGCCAGCAGCCCCTGGGGACAGGGAGGTAATGAGCAGTTCTTC | many | TRBJ2-1 | TRBD1 | TRBV5-1
CASSQTGTNTGELFF | TGTGCCAGCAGCCAGACAGGGACGAACACCGGGGAGCTGTTTTTT | NA | TRBJ2-2 | TRBD1 | TRBV28
CSAPKGTSGGMNTGELFF | TGCAGTGCCCCCAAAGGGACTAGCGGGGGAATGAACACCGGGGAGCTGTTTTTT | NA | TRBJ2-2 | TRBD2 | TRBV20-1
CASSRSGGGDTQYF | TGTGCCAGCAGTCGTAGCGGGGGGGGAGATACGCAGTATTTT | many | TRBJ2-3 | TRBD2 | TRBV7-2
CASSRMGWTEAFF | TGTGCCAGCAGCCGGATGGGTTGGACTGAAGCTTTCTTT | NA | TRBJ1-1 | NA | TRBV14
CASSARRPGQGPLGANVLTF | TGTGCCAGCAGCGCCCGGAGACCGGGACAGGGGCCTCTTGGGGCCAACGTCCTGACTTTC | many | TRBJ2-6 | TRBD1 | TRBV7-8